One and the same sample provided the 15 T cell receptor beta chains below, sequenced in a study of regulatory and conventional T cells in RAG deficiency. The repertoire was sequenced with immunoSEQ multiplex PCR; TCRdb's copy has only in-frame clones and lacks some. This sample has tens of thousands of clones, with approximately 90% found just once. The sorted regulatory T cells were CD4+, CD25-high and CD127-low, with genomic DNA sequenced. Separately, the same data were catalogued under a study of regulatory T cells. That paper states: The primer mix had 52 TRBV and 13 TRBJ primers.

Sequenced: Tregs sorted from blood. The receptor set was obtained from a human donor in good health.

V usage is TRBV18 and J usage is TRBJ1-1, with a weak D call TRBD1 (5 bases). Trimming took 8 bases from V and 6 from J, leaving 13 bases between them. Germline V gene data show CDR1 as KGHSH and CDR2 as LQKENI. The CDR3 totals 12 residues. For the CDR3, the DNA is TGTGCCAGCCGACTAGTGGGGCCTGAAGCTTTCTTT. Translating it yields CASRLVGPEAFF. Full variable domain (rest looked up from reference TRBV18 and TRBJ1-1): NAGVMQNPRHLVRRRGQEARLRCSPMKGHSHVYWYRQLPEEGLKFMVYLQKENIIDESGMPKERFSAEFPKEGPSILRIQQVVRGDSAAYFCASRLVGPEAFFGQGTRLTVV.

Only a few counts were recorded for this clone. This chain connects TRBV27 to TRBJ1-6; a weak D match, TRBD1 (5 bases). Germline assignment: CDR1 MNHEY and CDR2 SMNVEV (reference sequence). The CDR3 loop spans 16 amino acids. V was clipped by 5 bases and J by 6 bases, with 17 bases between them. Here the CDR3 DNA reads TGTGCCAGCAGTCCGAGACGACAGACAATTAATTCACCCCTCCACTTT. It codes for CASSPRRQTINSPLHF.

The CDR3 loop is CASSQEPGSSSYNEQFF. DNA for the CDR3: TGCGCCAGCAGCCAAGAACCGGGATCGAGCTCCTACAATGAGCAGTTCTTC. The V call is TRBV5-1, the J call TRBJ2-1, with D maybe TRBD2 (5 bases). The CDR3 consists of 17 residues. V was trimmed by 4 bases and J by 0 bases, leaving 17 bases between them. Germline lookup yields CDR1 SGHRS and CDR2 YFSETQ.

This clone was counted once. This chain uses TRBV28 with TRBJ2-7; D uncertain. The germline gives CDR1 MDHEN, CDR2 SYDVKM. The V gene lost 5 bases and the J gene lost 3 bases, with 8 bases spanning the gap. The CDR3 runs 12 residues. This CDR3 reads CASSVSGYEQYF. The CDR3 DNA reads TGTGCCAGCAGTGTGTCAGGCTACGAGCAGTACTTC. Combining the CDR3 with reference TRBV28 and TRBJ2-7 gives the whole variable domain DVKVTQSSRYLVKRTGEKVFLECVQDMDHENMFWYRQDPGLGLRLIYFSYDVKMKEKGDIPEGYSVSREKKERFSLILESASTNQTSMYLCASSVSGYEQYFGPGTRLTVT.

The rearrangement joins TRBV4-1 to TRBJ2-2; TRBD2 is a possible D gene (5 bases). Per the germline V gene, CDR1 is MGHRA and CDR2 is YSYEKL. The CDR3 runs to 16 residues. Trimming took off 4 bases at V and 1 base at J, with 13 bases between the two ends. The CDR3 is CASSLIYGRNTGELFF. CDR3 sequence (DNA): TGCGCCAGCAGCCTTATATATGGGAGGAACACCGGGGAGCTGTTTTTT.

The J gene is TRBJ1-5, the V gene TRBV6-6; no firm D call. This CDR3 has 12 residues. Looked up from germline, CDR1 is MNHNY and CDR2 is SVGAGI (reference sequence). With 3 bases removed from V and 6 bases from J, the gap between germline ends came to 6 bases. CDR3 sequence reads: CASSYGRQPQHF. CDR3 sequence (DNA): TGTGCCAGCAGTTATGGTCGTCAGCCCCAGCATTTT.

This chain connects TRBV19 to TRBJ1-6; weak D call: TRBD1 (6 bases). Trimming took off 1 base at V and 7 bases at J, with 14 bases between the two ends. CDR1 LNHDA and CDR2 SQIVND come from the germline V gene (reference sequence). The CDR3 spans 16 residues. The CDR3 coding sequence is TGTGCCAGTAGTATAGGGCGGCAGGGGCAGAATTCACCCCTCCACTTT. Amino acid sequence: CASSIGRQGQNSPLHF.

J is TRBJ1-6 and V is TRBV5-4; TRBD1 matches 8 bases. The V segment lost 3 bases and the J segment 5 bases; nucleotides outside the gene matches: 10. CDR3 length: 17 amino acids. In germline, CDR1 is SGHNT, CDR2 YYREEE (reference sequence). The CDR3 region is CASSSRSQTGDNSPLHF. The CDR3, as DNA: TGTGCCAGCAGCTCAAGATCCCAGACAGGGGATAATTCACCCCTCCACTTT.

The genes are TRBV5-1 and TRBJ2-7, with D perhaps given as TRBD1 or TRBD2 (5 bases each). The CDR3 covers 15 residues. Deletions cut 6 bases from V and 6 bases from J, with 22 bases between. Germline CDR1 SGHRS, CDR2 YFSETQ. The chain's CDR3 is CASNPGGPRPREQYF. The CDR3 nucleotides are TGCGCCAGCAACCCTGGGGGTCCTAGGCCTCGCGAGCAGTACTTC.

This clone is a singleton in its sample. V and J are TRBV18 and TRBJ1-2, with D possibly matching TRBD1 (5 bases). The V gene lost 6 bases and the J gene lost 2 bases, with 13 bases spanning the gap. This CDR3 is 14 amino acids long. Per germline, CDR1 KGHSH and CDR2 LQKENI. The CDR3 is CASSSAGGNYGYTF. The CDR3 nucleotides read TGTGCCAGCTCCTCGGCCGGGGGAAACTATGGCTACACCTTC.

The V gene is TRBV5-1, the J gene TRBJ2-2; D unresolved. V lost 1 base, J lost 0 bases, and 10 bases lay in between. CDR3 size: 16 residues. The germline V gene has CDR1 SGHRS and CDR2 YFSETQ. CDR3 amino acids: CASSLFSRANTGELFF. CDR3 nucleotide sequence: TGCGCCAGCAGCTTGTTCAGCAGAGCGAACACCGGGGAGCTGTTTTTT.

CDR3: CASSLRRRRGYGYTF. DNA of the CDR3: TGTGCCAGCAGCCTCAGGCGGAGGAGGGGGTATGGCTACACCTTC. This chain uses TRBV6-1 with TRBJ1-2, with TRBD1 as a possible D gene (6 bases). The CDR3 sequence is 15 residues long. Germline V gene sequence: CDR1 MNHNS, CDR2 SASEGT. Between the trimmed V and J ends, which lost 6 bases and 5 bases, there was a span of 19 bases.

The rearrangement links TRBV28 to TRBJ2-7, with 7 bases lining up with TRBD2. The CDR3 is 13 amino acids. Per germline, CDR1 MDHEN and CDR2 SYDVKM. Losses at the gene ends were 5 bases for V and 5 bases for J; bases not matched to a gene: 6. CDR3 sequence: CASSLAGENEQYF. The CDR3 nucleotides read TGTGCCAGCAGTCTTGCGGGGGAAAACGAGCAGTACTTC.

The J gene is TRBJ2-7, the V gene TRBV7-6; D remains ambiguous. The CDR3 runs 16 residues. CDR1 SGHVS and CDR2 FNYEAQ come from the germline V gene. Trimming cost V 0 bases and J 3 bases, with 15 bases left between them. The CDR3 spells CASSLAEFTGFYEQYF. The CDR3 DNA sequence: TGTGCCAGCAGCTTAGCGGAATTTACCGGCTTCTACGAGCAGTACTTC.

CDR3 nucleotides: TGTGCCAGCCGTCGACACACGTTGAACACTGAAGCTTTCTTT. Translation gives CASRRHTLNTEAFF. J is TRBJ1-1 and V is TRBV6-5; D uncertain. Trimming took off 8 bases at V and 0 bases at J, with 13 bases between the two ends. This CDR3 region has 14 residues. CDR1 and CDR2 (germline): MNHEY, SVGAGI.